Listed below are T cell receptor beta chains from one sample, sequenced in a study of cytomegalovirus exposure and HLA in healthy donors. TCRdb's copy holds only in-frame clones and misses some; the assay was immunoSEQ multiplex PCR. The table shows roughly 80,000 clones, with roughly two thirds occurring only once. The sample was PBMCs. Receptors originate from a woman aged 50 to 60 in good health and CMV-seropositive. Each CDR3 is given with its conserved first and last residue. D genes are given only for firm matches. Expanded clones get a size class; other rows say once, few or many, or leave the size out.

CDR3 DNA: TGCAGTGCTAGAGAGGGCCCTGAAGCTTTCTTT
CDR3 protein: CSAREGPEAFF
V gene: TRBV20-1
J gene: TRBJ1-1
D gene: -
clone size: -

CDR3 DNA: TGTGCCAGCACCCCGACAGTACATTACAATCAGCCCCAGCATTTT
CDR3 protein: CASTPTVHYNQPQHF
V gene: TRBV28
J gene: TRBJ1-5
D gene: -
clone size: few

CDR3 DNA: TGCGCCAGCAGTGAGTCACCAGACACTGAAGCTTTCTTT
CDR3 protein: CASSESPDTEAFF
V gene: TRBV10-2
J gene: TRBJ1-1
D gene: -
clone size: -

CDR3 DNA: TGCGCCAGCAGCTTGGTAAATAACTATGGCTACACCTTC
CDR3 protein: CASSLVNNYGYTF
V gene: TRBV5-1
J gene: TRBJ1-2
D gene: -
clone size: -

CDR3 DNA: TGTGCCAGCAGCCCCTCCGCCACAGAGACCTACAATGAGCAGTTCTTC
CDR3 protein: CASSPSATETYNEQFF
V gene: TRBV7-6
J gene: TRBJ2-1
D gene: -
clone size: -

CDR3 DNA: TGTGCCATCAGTGCCGGACAGGGTAGGGAATTTGAAGCTTTCTTT
CDR3 protein: CAISAGQGREFEAFF
V gene: TRBV10-3
J gene: TRBJ1-1
D gene: TRBD1
clone size: -

CDR3 DNA: TGTGCCAGCAGTCTAGCGGGGGTATATAGCAATCAGCCCCAGCATTTT
CDR3 protein: CASSLAGVYSNQPQHF
V gene: TRBV28
J gene: TRBJ1-5
D gene: -
clone size: -

CDR3 DNA: TGTGCCAGCAACTACGGGACTAGCGGGGGAAATGAGCAGTTCTTC
CDR3 protein: CASNYGTSGGNEQFF
V gene: TRBV6-5
J gene: TRBJ2-1
D gene: TRBD2
clone size: -

CDR3 DNA: TGTGCCAGCACTGGGACAGGGGGAGGACAGCCCCAGCATTTT
CDR3 protein: CASTGTGGGQPQHF
V gene: TRBV19
J gene: TRBJ1-5
D gene: TRBD1
clone size: -

CDR3 DNA: TGCGCCAGCAGCCAAGATCACCGCGGAGAGACCCAGTACTTC
CDR3 protein: CASSQDHRGETQYF
V gene: TRBV4-1
J gene: TRBJ2-5
D gene: -
clone size: -

CDR3 DNA: TGTGCCAGTAGTGCTCAGGTTTCTGGGGCCAACGTCCTGACTTTC
CDR3 protein: CASSAQVSGANVLTF
V gene: TRBV19
J gene: TRBJ2-6
D gene: -
clone size: -

CDR3 DNA: TGTGCCAGCTCACCCGCAGGGGGCGCCGAGAGCAATCAGCCCCAGCATTTT
CDR3 protein: CASSPAGGAESNQPQHF
V gene: TRBV18
J gene: TRBJ1-5
D gene: TRBD1
clone size: -

CDR3 DNA: TGCAGCGTTTCGCCCGGGACAGCAGAAGAGACCCAGTACTTC
CDR3 protein: CSVSPGTAEETQYF
V gene: TRBV29-1
J gene: TRBJ2-5
D gene: TRBD1
clone size: -

CDR3 DNA: TGTGCCAGCAGTGGGGAGAAGGAGCTGTTTTTT
CDR3 protein: CASSGEKELFF
V gene: TRBV27
J gene: TRBJ2-2
D gene: -
clone size: -

CDR3 DNA: TGCGCCAGCAGCACCGGGACAGGGGGCGGTAGCGGGGAGCTGTTTTTT
CDR3 protein: CASSTGTGGGSGELFF
V gene: TRBV5-1
J gene: TRBJ2-2
D gene: TRBD1
clone size: once

CDR3 DNA: TGTGCCAGCAACTCTCCCAATGAGCAGTTCTTC
CDR3 protein: CASNSPNEQFF
V gene: TRBV6-1
J gene: TRBJ2-1
D gene: -
clone size: -

CDR3 DNA: TGTGCCTGGAGTGTAGGGGGTTATCAGCCCCAGCATTTT
CDR3 protein: CAWSVGGYQPQHF
V gene: TRBV30
J gene: TRBJ1-5
D gene: -
clone size: once

CDR3 DNA: TGTGCCAGCAGCAACACACCCTCCCGGGGGCAGTTCTTC
CDR3 protein: CASSNTPSRGQFF
V gene: TRBV7-9
J gene: TRBJ2-1
D gene: -
clone size: -